The 17 T cell receptor beta chains presented below share a single source sample, sequenced in a study of blood T cell repertoires in COVID-19. TCRdb's copy holds only in-frame clones and misses some; the assay was immunoSEQ multiplex PCR. The table includes some 73,000 clones, 65% to 90% detected once. The sequencing input was peripheral blood. The receptors stem from a man aged 45 to 65 with COVID-19, enrolled during active disease.

The chain employs TRBV28 and TRBJ2-2, with D perhaps matching TRBD2 (5 bases). The CDR3 runs to 12 residues. In germline, CDR1 is MDHEN, CDR2 SYDVKM. Trimming shortened V by 2 bases and J by 7 bases, and 5 bases separated the two germline ends. This CDR3 reads CASSLSGGELFF. CDR3 DNA sequence: TGTGCCAGCAGTTTAAGCGGCGGGGAGCTGTTTTTT.

The genes are TRBV4-1 and TRBJ1-1, with 9 bases identical to TRBD1. Germline lookup yields CDR1 MGHRA and CDR2 YSYEKL. V lost 3 bases to trimming and J lost 5 bases; unmatched junction nucleotides: 13. The CDR3 loop spans 17 amino acids. The CDR3 DNA is TGCGCCAGCAGCCAGAAAGGGACAGGGCGTATGGGGACTGAAGCTTTCTTT. Translating gives CASSQKGTGRMGTEAFF.

This chain connects TRBV5-1 to TRBJ1-1; TRBD1 agrees at 10 bases. The germline CDR1 and CDR2 sequences are SGHRS and YFSETQ. The CDR3 has 16 residues. V lost 2 bases, J lost 0 bases, and 4 bases stayed unmatched. CDR3 loop: CASSFPTGGMNTEAFF. CDR3 coding DNA: TGCGCCAGCAGCTTTCCGACAGGGGGCATGAACACTGAAGCTTTCTTT.

The J gene is TRBJ2-7, the V gene TRBV5-1; D unclear. Per germline, CDR1 SGHRS and CDR2 YFSETQ. V was pared by 3 bases and J by 0 bases, with 10 bases between. This CDR3 is built from 14 residues. The CDR3 spells CASSWLLNSYEQYF. CDR3 nucleotides: TGCGCCAGCAGCTGGTTACTTAACTCCTACGAGCAGTACTTC.

This rearrangement joins TRBV28 to TRBJ2-1; 8 bases are a match to TRBD2. CDR1 and CDR2 (germline): MDHEN, SYDVKM. This CDR3 region has 15 residues. V was pared by 2 bases and J by 8 bases, with 8 bases of the junction left unmatched. Here the CDR3 DNA reads TGTGCCAGCAGTTTAGTCCAGCGGGAGTCCCATGAGCAGTTCTTC. It encodes CASSLVQRESHEQFF.

This sequence joins TRBV19 and TRBJ2-3, with TRBD1 matching 8 bases. Trimming cost V 5 bases and J 2 bases; bases outside gene matches: 3. This CDR3 spans 14 amino acids. CDR1 LNHDA and CDR2 SQIVND come from the germline V gene (reference sequence). The CDR3 is CASSSQGATDTQYF. Written as DNA, the CDR3 is TGTGCCAGTAGTTCCCAGGGGGCCACAGATACGCAGTATTTT.

The chain couples TRBV30 to TRBJ1-1; unclear D gene. Trimming removed 0 bases at V and 5 bases at J, with 10 bases between. Germline lookup yields CDR1 GTSNPN and CDR2 SVGIG (reference sequence). The CDR3 is 13 amino acids. The CDR3: CAWSVSDQTEAFF. The CDR3 DNA is TGTGCCTGGAGTGTAAGCGACCAAACTGAAGCTTTCTTT.

The chain combines TRBV10-3 with TRBJ2-3; D might be TRBD2 (5 bases). The V gene's germline CDR1 is ENHRY and CDR2 SYGVKD. The CDR3 totals 15 residues. Between the trimmed V and J ends, which lost 0 bases and 1 base, there was a span of 8 bases. The CDR3 region is CAISESLRGTDTQYF. The CDR3 DNA reads TGTGCCATCAGTGAGTCACTGCGGGGCACAGATACGCAGTATTTT.

The V gene is TRBV3-1 (or the pseudogene TRBV3-2), the J gene TRBJ2-3, with D maybe TRBD2 (6 bases). Germline V CDR1 and CDR2: LGHDT, YNNKEL (reference sequence). The CDR3 runs 13 residues. The V gene lost 1 base and the J gene lost 6 bases, with 8 bases spanning the gap. The CDR3 DNA reads TGTGCCAGCAGCCAAGTGCGGGGTGATACGCAGTATTTT. Translated: CASSQVRGDTQYF.

This sequence joins TRBV7-6 and TRBJ1-5; 8 nucleotides match TRBD1. Germline-derived CDR1 and CDR2 are SGHVS and FNYEAQ. The CDR3 loop spans 15 amino acids. The ends lost 5 bases at V and 6 bases at J; junction bases unmatched: 9. Here the CDR3 reads CASSPDRGRGQPQHF. In DNA, the CDR3 is TGTGCCAGCAGCCCTGACAGGGGACGAGGTCAGCCCCAGCATTTT.

This chain joins TRBV18 and TRBJ1-6; possible D gene TRBD1, 5 bases. CDR1 is KGHSH, CDR2 LQKENI, per germline. The V end was cut by 6 bases, the J end by 7 bases, with 16 bases between. CDR3 size: 15 residues. The CDR3 region is CASSRQGAENSPLHF. In nucleotides, the CDR3 is TGTGCCAGCTCCCGTCAGGGCGCGGAAAATTCACCCCTCCACTTT.

The chain couples TRBV7-9 to TRBJ2-4, with TRBD2 as a possible D gene (5 bases). Germline CDR1 and CDR2: SEHNR and FQNEAQ (reference sequence). Trimming took 2 bases from V and 4 from J, leaving 6 bases between them. This CDR3 has 13 residues. CDR3 coding DNA: TGTGCCAGCAGCTTATCGGGAAAAAACATTCAGTACTTC. It specifies CASSLSGKNIQYF.

The chain has TRBV6-1 and TRBJ1-2; tentatively, D is TRBD1 (6 bases). The CDR3 spans 18 residues. The V and J ends lost 2 bases and 2 bases respectively, with 21 bases between them. CDR1 is MNHNS and CDR2 is SASEGT in the germline V gene. DNA of the CDR3: TGTGCCAGCAGTGAAAGAGCTTGGGCAGGGGTGAGGAACTATGGCTACACCTTC. This sequence encodes CASSERAWAGVRNYGYTF.

The J gene is TRBJ2-2, the V gene TRBV9, with 11 bases aligning to TRBD2. The CDR3 is 16 amino acids. Germline V gene lookup returns CDR1 SGDLS and CDR2 YYNGEE. Trimming at V came to 5 bases and at J to 4 bases, leaving 7 bases not matched to a gene. For the CDR3, the DNA is TGTGCCAGCAGAATGGGACTAGCGGAGGCCACCGGGGAGCTGTTTTTT. Translating it yields CASRMGLAEATGELFF.

Of note for this clone: A junction end diverges from the germline sequence, so it may reflect a read error. This chain uses TRBV11-2 with TRBJ2-7, with 9 bases fitting TRBD1. This CDR3 contains 16 residues. Germline-derived CDR1 and CDR2 are SGHAT and FQNNGV. Here the CDR3 reads CASSRRSGTGSFEQYF. The CDR3 DNA reads as TGTGCCAGCAGCCGCCGGTCCGGGACAGGGTCCTTCGAGCAGTACTTC.

The CDR3 spells CASSESTGRTEAFF. In DNA form, the CDR3 reads TGCGCCAGCAGTGAGTCGACAGGGCGGACTGAAGCTTTCTTT. This chain links TRBV10-1 with TRBJ1-1; 7 bases are shared with TRBD1. The CDR3 has 14 residues. CDR1 WNHNN and CDR2 SYGVQD come from the germline V gene (reference sequence). V shed 0 bases, J shed 5 bases, and the junction held 3 bases outside the gene matches.

The CDR3 region has the DNA TGTGCCAGCAGCAAGCTAGCGGGAAGTTACAATGAGCAGTTCTTC. This encodes CASSKLAGSYNEQFF. V and J are TRBV7-8 and TRBJ2-1, with 9 bases fitting TRBD2. The V segment lost 5 bases and the J segment 4 bases; nucleotides outside the gene matches: 6. The CDR3 loop spans 15 amino acids. Germline CDR1 and CDR2: SGHVS and FQNEAQ.